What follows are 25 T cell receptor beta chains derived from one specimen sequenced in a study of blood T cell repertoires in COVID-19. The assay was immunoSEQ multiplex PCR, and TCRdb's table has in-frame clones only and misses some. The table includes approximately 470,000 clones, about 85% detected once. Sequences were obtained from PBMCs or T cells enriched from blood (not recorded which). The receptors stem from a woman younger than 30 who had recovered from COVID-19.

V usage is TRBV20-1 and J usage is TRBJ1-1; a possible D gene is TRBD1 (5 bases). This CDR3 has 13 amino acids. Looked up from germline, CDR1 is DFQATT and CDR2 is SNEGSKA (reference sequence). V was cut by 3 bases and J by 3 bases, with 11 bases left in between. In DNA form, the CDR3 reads TGCAGTGCTAGTGACGACAGAGACACTGAAGCTTTCTTT. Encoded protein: CSASDDRDTEAFF.

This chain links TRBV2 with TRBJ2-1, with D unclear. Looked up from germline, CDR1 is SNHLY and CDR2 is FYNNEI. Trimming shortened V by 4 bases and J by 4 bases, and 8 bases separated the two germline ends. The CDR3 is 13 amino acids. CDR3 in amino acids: CASSADTYNEQFF. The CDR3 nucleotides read TGTGCCAGCAGTGCCGACACTTACAATGAGCAGTTCTTC.

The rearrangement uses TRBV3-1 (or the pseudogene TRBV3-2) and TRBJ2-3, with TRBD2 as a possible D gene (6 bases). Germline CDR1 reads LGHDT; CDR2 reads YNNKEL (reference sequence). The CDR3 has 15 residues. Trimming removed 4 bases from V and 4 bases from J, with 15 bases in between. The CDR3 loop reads CASSRDWESSDTQYF. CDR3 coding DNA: TGTGCCAGCAGCCGGGACTGGGAATCTTCAGATACGCAGTATTTT.

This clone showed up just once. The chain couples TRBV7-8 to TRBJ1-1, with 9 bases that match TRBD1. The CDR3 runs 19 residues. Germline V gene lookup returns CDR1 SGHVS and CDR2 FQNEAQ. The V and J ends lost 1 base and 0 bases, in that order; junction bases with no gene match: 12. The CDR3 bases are TGTGCCAGCAGCTTAGTTCGAGGGACAGGGATCTTAATGAACACTGAAGCTTTCTTT. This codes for CASSLVRGTGILMNTEAFF.

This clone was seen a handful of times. The CDR3 sequence is CASSPSEGALTEAFF. For the CDR3, the DNA is TGTGCCAGCTCACCGAGTGAGGGGGCGCTCACTGAAGCTTTCTTT. The chain employs TRBV18 and TRBJ1-1; 7 bases line up with TRBD1. CDR3 size: 15 residues. Germline-derived CDR1 and CDR2 are KGHSH and LQKENI. The trim removed 3 bases at V and 4 bases at J, leaving 8 bases unmatched.

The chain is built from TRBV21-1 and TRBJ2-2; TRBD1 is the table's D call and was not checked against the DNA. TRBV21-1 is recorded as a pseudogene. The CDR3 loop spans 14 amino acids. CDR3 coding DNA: TGTGCCAGCAGCCGGACAGGGGGATCCGGGGAGCTGTTTTTT. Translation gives CASSRTGGSGELFF.

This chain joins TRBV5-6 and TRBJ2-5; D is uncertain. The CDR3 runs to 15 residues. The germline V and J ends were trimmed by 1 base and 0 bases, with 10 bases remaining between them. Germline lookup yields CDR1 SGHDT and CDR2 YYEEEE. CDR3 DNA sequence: TGTGCCAGCAGCTTGTATGAGGCAGACCAAGAGACCCAGTACTTC. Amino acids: CASSLYEADQETQYF.

The CDR3 coding sequence is TGTGCCAGCAGCGGGACAGGGGGCGCTGGCTATGGCTACACCTTC. Translation: CASSGTGGAGYGYTF. V gene TRBV7-9 combines with J gene TRBJ1-2; TRBD1 agrees at 12 bases. The V and J ends lost 5 bases and 4 bases, in that order; junction bases with no gene match: 5. Per the germline V gene, CDR1 is SEHNR and CDR2 is FQNEAQ (reference sequence). The CDR3 has 15 residues.

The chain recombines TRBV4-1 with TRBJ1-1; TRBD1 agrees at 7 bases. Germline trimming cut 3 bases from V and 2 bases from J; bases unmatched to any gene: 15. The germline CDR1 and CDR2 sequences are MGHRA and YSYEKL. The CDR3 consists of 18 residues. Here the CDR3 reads CASSQREPRDRFNTEAFF. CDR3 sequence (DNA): TGCGCCAGCAGCCAGCGAGAACCCCGGGACAGATTCAACACTGAAGCTTTCTTT.

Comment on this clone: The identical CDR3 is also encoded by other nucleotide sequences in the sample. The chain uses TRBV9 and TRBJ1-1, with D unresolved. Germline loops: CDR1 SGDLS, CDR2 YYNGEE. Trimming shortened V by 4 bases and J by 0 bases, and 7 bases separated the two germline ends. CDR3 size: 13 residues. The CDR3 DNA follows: TGTGCCAGCAGCCCCCGGGTGAACACTGAAGCTTTCTTT. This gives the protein CASSPRVNTEAFF.

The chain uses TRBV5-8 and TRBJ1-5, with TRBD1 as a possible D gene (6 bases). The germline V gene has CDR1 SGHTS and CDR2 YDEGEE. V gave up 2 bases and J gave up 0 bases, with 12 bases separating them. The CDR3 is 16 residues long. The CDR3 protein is CASSLSGTLSNQPQHF. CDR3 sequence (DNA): TGTGCCAGCAGCTTATCGGGGACACTTAGCAATCAGCCCCAGCATTTT. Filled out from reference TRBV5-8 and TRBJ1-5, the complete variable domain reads EAGVTQSPTHLIKTRGQQATLRCSPISGHTSVYWYQQALGLGLQFLLWYDEGEERNRGNFPPRFSGRQFPNYSSELNVNALELEDSALYLCASSLSGTLSNQPQHFGDGTRLSIL.

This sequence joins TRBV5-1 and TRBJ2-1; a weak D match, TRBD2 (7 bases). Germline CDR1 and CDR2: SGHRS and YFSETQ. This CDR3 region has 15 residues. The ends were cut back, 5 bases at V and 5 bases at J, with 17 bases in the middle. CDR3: CASSSAGARNNEQFF. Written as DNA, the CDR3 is TGCGCCAGCAGTTCGGCGGGGGCCAGGAACAATGAGCAGTTCTTC.

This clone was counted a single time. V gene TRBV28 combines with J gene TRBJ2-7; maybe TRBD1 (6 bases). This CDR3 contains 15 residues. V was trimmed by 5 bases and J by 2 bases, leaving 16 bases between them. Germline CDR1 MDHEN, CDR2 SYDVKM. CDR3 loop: CASSTPHGGTYEQYF. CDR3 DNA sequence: TGTGCCAGCAGTACTCCCCATGGGGGCACCTACGAGCAGTACTTC.

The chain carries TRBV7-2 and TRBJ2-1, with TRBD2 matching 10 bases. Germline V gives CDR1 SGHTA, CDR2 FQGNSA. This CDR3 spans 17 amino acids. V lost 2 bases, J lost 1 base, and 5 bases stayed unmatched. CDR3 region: CASSLFQRGGSYNEQFF. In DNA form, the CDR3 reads TGTGCCAGCAGCTTATTTCAGCGGGGGGGGTCCTACAATGAGCAGTTCTTC.

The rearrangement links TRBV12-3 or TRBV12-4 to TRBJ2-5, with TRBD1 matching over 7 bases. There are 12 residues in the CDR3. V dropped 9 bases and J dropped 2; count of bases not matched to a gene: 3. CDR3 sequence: CASGTEQETQYF. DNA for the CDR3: TGTGCCAGTGGGACAGAACAAGAGACCCAGTACTTC.

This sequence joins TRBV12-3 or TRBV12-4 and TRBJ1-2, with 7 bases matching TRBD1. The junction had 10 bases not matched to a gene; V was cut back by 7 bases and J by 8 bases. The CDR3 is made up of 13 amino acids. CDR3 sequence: CASTTGQLRGYTF. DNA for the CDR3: TGTGCCAGCACCACGGGACAGTTGAGGGGCTACACCTTC.

CDR3 region: CAARGGNTEAFF. CDR3 in DNA: TGTGCCGCCCGAGGGGGGAACACTGAAGCTTTCTTT. The V call is TRBV12-3 or TRBV12-4, the J call TRBJ1-1, with a weak D call TRBD1 (6 bases). The V gene lost 11 bases and the J gene lost 1 base, with 11 bases spanning the gap. The CDR3 is made up of 12 amino acids.

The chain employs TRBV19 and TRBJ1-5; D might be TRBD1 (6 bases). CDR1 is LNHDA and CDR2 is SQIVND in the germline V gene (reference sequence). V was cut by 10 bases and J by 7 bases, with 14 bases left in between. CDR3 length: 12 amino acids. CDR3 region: CATGPGQQPQHF. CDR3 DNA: TGTGCCACCGGACCGGGACAACAGCCCCAGCATTTT. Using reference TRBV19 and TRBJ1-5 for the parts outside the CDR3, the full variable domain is DGGITQSPKYLFRKEGQNVTLSCEQNLNHDAMYWYRQDPGQGLRLIYYSQIVNDFQKGDIAEGYSVSREKKESFPLTVTSAQKNPTAFYLCATGPGQQPQHFGDGTRLSIL.

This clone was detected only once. The chain's CDR3 is CASRDRGDAEAFF. CDR3 in DNA: TGTGCCAGCAGAGACAGGGGGGACGCTGAAGCTTTCTTT. The chain combines TRBV28 with TRBJ1-1, with 9 bases matching TRBD1. CDR1 is MDHEN and CDR2 is SYDVKM in the germline V gene. This CDR3 has 13 residues. The J segment lost 6 bases and the V segment lost 6 bases, leaving 5 bases of the junction unmatched.

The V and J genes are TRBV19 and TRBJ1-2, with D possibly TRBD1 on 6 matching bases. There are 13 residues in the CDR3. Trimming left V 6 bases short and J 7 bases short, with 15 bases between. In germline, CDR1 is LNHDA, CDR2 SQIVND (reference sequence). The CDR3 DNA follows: TGTGCCAGTAGGCCAGCAGGGGTGAGTGGCTACACCTTC. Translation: CASRPAGVSGYTF.

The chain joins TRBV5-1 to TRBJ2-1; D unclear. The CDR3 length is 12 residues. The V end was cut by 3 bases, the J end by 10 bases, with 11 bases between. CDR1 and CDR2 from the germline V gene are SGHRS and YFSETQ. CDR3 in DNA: TGCGCCAGCAGCTGGGCTCTTGAAGAGCAGTTCTTC. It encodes CASSWALEEQFF.

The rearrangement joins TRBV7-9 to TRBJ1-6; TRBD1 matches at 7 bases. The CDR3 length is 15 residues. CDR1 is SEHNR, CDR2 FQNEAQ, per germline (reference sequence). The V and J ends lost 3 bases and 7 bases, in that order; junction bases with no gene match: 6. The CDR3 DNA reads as TGTGCCAGCAGCTTGCCCTCGGACAGGAATTCACCCCTCCACTTT. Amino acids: CASSLPSDRNSPLHF.

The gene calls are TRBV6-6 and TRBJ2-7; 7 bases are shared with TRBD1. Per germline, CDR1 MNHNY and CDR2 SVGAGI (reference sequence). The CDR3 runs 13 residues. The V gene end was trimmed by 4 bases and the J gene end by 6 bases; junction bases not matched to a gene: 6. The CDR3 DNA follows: TGTGCCAGCAGTTCGGGACAGCTACGCGAGCAGTACTTC. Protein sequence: CASSSGQLREQYF.

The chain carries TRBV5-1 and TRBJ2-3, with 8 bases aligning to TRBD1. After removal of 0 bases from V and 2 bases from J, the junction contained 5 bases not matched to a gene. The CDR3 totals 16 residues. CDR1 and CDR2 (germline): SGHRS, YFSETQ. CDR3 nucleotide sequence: TGCGCCAGCAGCTTGGGGGGGGACAGGACCACAGATACGCAGTATTTT. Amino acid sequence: CASSLGGDRTTDTQYF.

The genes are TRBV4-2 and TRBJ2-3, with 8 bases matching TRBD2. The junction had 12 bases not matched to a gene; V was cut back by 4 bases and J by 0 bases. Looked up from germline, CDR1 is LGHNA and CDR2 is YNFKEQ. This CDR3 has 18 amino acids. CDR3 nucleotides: TGTGCCAGCAGCCTGGAGGGCCGGCCGGGGGGGAGCACAGATACGCAGTATTTT. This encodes CASSLEGRPGGSTDTQYF.